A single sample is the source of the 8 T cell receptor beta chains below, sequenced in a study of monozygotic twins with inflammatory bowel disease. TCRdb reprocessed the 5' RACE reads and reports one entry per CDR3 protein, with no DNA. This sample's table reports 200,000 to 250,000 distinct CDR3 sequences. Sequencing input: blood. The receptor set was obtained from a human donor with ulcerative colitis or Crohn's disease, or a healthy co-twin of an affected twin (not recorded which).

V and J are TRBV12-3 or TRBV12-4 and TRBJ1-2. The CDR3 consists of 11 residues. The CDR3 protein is CASSLGSGYTF.

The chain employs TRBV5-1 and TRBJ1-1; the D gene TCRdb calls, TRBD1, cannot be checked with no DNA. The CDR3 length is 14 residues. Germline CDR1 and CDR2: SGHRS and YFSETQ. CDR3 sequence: CASSYAGENTEAFF.

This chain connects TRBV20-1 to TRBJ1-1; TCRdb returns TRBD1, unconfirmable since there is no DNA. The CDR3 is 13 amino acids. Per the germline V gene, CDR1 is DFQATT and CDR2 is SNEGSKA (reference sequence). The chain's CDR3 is CSAGGQGALVAFF.

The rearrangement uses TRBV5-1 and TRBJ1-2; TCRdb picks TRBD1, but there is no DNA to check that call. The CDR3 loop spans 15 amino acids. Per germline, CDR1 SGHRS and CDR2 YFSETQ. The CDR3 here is CASSLLGQGDYGYTF. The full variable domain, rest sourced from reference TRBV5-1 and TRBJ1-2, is KAGVTQTPRYLIKTRGQQVTLSCSPISGHRSVSWYQQTPGQGLQFLFEYFSETQRNKGNFPGRFSGRQFSNSRSEMNVSTLELGDSALYLCASSLLGQGDYGYTFGSGTRLTVV.

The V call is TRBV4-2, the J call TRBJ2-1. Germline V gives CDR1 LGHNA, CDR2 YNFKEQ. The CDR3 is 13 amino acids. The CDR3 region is CASSQDPSSEQFF.

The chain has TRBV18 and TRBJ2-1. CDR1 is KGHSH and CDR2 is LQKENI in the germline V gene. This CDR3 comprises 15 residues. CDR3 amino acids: CASSPIDGVHNEQFF. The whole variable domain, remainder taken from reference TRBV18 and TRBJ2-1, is NAGVMQNPRHLVRRRGQEARLRCSPMKGHSHVYWYRQLPEEGLKFMVYLQKENIIDESGMPKERFSAEFPKEGPSILRIQQVVRGDSAAYFCASSPIDGVHNEQFFGPGTRLTVL.

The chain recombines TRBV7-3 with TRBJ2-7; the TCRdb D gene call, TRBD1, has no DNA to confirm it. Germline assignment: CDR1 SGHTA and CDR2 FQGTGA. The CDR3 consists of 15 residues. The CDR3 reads CASSLWGTSSYEQYF.

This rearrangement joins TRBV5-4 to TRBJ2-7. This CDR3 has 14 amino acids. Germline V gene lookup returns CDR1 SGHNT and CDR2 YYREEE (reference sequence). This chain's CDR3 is CASTIWGTYYEQYF.